Each of the 29 T cell receptor beta chains below was sequenced from the same sample in a study of glioma-infiltrating T cells after dendritic cell vaccination. Only in-frame clones appear in the TCRdb table, and some are missing; sequencing was by immunoSEQ multiplex PCR. Of over 75,000 clones listed, roughly 77% are singletons. As for time point: after dendritic cell vaccination, including at tumor progression/relapse. This sample comprised blood, obtained after dendritic cell vaccination. Source of these receptors: a human donor with glioblastoma.

The CDR3 coding sequence is TGCGCCAGCAGCGATGCACCGCTAGGACAGCTCTATGGCTACACCTTC. Translating it yields CASSDAPLGQLYGYTF. The chain carries TRBV5-1 and TRBJ1-2, with D perhaps matching TRBD1 (6 bases). There are 16 residues in the CDR3. Looked up from germline, CDR1 is SGHRS and CDR2 is YFSETQ. V was cut by 4 bases and J by 4 bases, with 20 bases left in between.

There are a few counts of this clone. This sequence joins TRBV6-4 and TRBJ1-1, with unresolved D. The germline V and J ends were trimmed by 5 bases and 7 bases, with 11 bases remaining between them. CDR3 length: 12 amino acids. CDR1 and CDR2 (germline): MRHNA, SNTAGT. CDR3 bases: TGTGCCAGCAGTTTCGACGGGGTTGAAGCTTTCTTT. This translates into CASSFDGVEAFF.

The chain employs TRBV14 and TRBJ2-7, with D maybe TRBD1 (5 bases). CDR1 is SGHDN, CDR2 FVKESK, per germline. V was shortened by 4 bases and J by 5 bases, with 12 bases between the two germline ends. The CDR3 has 13 residues. Here the CDR3 DNA reads TGTGCCAGCAGCCTGACCCCAGGGCACGAGCAGTACTTC. As protein: CASSLTPGHEQYF.

The chain carries TRBV5-1 and TRBJ2-7; TRBD2 agrees at 16 bases. J was trimmed by 6 bases and V by 4 bases; bases with no gene match: 7. Per germline, CDR1 SGHRS and CDR2 YFSETQ. The length of the CDR3 is 16 residues. The CDR3 loop is CASSPGLAGGPSEQYV. The CDR3 DNA reads as TGCGCCAGCAGCCCGGGACTAGCGGGAGGGCCTTCCGAGCAGTACGTC.

This clone was seen just once. The chain carries TRBV6-1 and TRBJ2-3, with 12 nucleotides matching TRBD1. V lost 0 bases, J lost 6 bases, and 7 bases stayed unmatched. In germline, CDR1 is MNHNS, CDR2 SASEGT. The CDR3 totals 17 residues. The CDR3 spells CASSEAAGTGGQDTQYF. In nucleotides, the CDR3 is TGTGCCAGCAGTGAAGCCGCCGGGACAGGGGGCCAGGATACGCAGTATTTT.

The V and J genes are TRBV6-6 and TRBJ2-1; D perhaps matches TRBD1 (6 bases). Germline V gives CDR1 MNHNY, CDR2 SVGAGI (reference sequence). The V gene lost 5 bases and the J gene lost 10 bases, with 9 bases spanning the gap. The CDR3 runs to 11 residues. The CDR3 spells CASSKGTEQFF. DNA for the CDR3: TGTGCCAGCAGTAAGGGGACAGAGCAGTTCTTC.

CDR3 region: CASRDNEAFF. DNA for the CDR3: TGTGCCAGCAGGGACAATGAAGCTTTCTTT. The chain combines TRBV28 with TRBJ1-1, with D possibly TRBD1 on 5 matching bases. The V and J ends lost 6 bases and 7 bases respectively, with 6 bases between them. CDR1 is MDHEN, CDR2 SYDVKM, per germline. This CDR3 is 10 amino acids long.

The chain employs TRBV5-1 and TRBJ2-6; perhaps TRBD1 as D (6 bases). The CDR3 extends over 15 amino acids. Between the trimmed V and J ends, which lost 4 bases and 4 bases, there was a span of 12 bases. CDR1 SGHRS and CDR2 YFSETQ come from the germline V gene. The CDR3 DNA is TGCGCCAGCAGCATCGGGACACCCGGGGCCAACGTCCTGACTTTC. It codes for CASSIGTPGANVLTF.

The chain links TRBV2 to TRBJ1-5, with D possibly TRBD1 on 6 matching bases. The germline V gene encodes CDR1 SNHLY and CDR2 FYNNEI. There are 15 residues in the CDR3. V gave up 1 base and J gave up 4 bases, with 11 bases separating them. The CDR3 here is CASSEGQVSNQPQHF. CDR3 bases: TGTGCCAGCAGTGAAGGACAGGTTTCAAATCAGCCCCAGCATTTT. The whole variable domain, remainder taken from reference TRBV2 and TRBJ1-5, is EPEVTQTPSHQVTQMGQEVILRCVPISNHLYFYWYRQILGQKVEFLVSFYNNEISEKSEIFDDQFSVERPDGSNFTLKIRSTKLEDSAMYFCASSEGQVSNQPQHFGDGTRLSIL.

This clone occurred a few times. J is TRBJ1-3 and V is TRBV29-1, with D unclear. The length of the CDR3 is 14 residues. The germline CDR1 and CDR2 sequences are SQVTM and ANQGSEA. Trimming removed 5 bases from V and 0 bases from J, with 11 bases in between. In DNA, the CDR3 is TGCAGCGTTTCCAGCTCTAGCTCTGGAAACACCATATATTTT. It yields the protein CSVSSSSSGNTIYF. Together with reference TRBV29-1 and TRBJ1-3, the CDR3 gives the full variable domain: SAVISQKPSRDICQRGTSLTIQCQVDSQVTMMFWYRQQPGQSLTLIATANQGSEATYESGFVIDKFPISRPNLTFSTLTVSNMSPEDSSIYLCSVSSSSSGNTIYFGEGSWLTVV.

This clone was detected a few times. The chain is built from TRBV7-2 and TRBJ1-6; TRBD1 might be the D (6 bases). Germline CDR1 is SGHTA and CDR2 is FQGNSA. V shed 5 bases and J shed 7 bases, with 9 bases lying between them. The CDR3 contains 13 residues. This chain's CDR3 is CASSRGTNSPLHF. CDR3 nucleotide sequence: TGTGCCAGCAGCAGGGGGACCAATTCACCCCTCCACTTT.

The V call is TRBV18, the J call TRBJ1-1; no reliable D call. The V end lost 0 bases, the J end lost 6 bases, and 11 bases lay between the germline ends. Germline assignment: CDR1 KGHSH and CDR2 LQKENI. The CDR3 extends over 14 amino acids. CDR3 in amino acids: CASSPPSGGPEAFF. The CDR3 DNA sequence: TGTGCCAGCTCACCACCTTCAGGAGGACCTGAAGCTTTCTTT.

This rearrangement joins TRBV19 to TRBJ1-5; 10 bases fit TRBD1. The germline V gene has CDR1 LNHDA and CDR2 SQIVND (reference sequence). The CDR3 runs to 17 residues. V was clipped by 3 bases and J by 2 bases; unmatched bases: 7. The CDR3 sequence: CASSIKRTGGGNQPQHF. CDR3 bases: TGTGCCAGTAGTATCAAACGGACAGGGGGAGGCAATCAGCCCCAGCATTTT.

CDR3 protein: CASSENSGSVDTQYF. In DNA form, the CDR3 reads TGCGCCAGCAGCGAGAATAGCGGGAGTGTGGATACGCAGTATTTT. The chain links TRBV5-1 to TRBJ2-3; 9 bases line up with TRBD2. This CDR3 region has 15 residues. The V gene's germline CDR1 is SGHRS and CDR2 YFSETQ. With V trimmed by 4 bases and J by 6 bases, 9 bases remained unmatched.

This CDR3 reads CASSLWTGENIQYF. In DNA form, the CDR3 reads TGCGCCAGCAGCTTATGGACAGGCGAAAACATTCAGTACTTC. The genes are TRBV5-1 and TRBJ2-4, with 7 bases fitting TRBD1. The ends lost 2 bases at V and 5 bases at J; junction bases unmatched: 4. Germline V CDR1 and CDR2: SGHRS, YFSETQ. The CDR3 has 14 amino acids.

The CDR3 spells CASSPRSKDGYTF. The DNA for the CDR3 is TGTGCCAGCAGCCCGCGTTCAAAAGATGGCTACACCTTC. The chain couples TRBV7-9 to TRBJ1-2; D not resolved. This CDR3 has 13 residues. The germline gives CDR1 SEHNR, CDR2 FQNEAQ (reference sequence). The germline V and J ends were trimmed by 5 bases and 6 bases, with 13 bases remaining between them.

The V and J genes are TRBV19 and TRBJ1-1, with 7 bases matching TRBD1. J was trimmed by 2 bases and V by 6 bases; bases with no gene match: 15. Germline-derived CDR1 and CDR2 are LNHDA and SQIVND (reference sequence). CDR3 length: 17 amino acids. CDR3 sequence (DNA): TGTGCCAGTAGGGGCCAGGGGGGAGGAGATCTTAACACTGAAGCTTTCTTT. Protein sequence: CASRGQGGGDLNTEAFF.

V usage is TRBV5-4 and J usage is TRBJ2-2, with 7 bases identical to TRBD1. Looked up from germline, CDR1 is SGHNT and CDR2 is YYREEE (reference sequence). Germline trimming cut 0 bases from V and 7 bases from J; bases unmatched to any gene: 9. CDR3 size: 16 residues. The CDR3 sequence: CASSLARAGGIGELFF. The CDR3 DNA reads as TGTGCCAGCAGCTTGGCCAGGGCAGGGGGAATCGGGGAGCTGTTTTTT. Supplemented by reference TRBV5-4 and TRBJ2-2, the full variable domain reads ETGVTQSPTHLIKTRGQQVTLRCSSQSGHNTVSWYQQALGQGPQFIFQYYREEENGRGNFPPRFSGLQFPNYSSELNVNALELDDSALYLCASSLARAGGIGELFFGEGSRLTVL.

The chain joins TRBV6-1 to TRBJ2-5, with 11 bases identical to TRBD1. The end of the DNA aligns better with TRBJ2-7, so the J call may be wrong. Germline V lookup: CDR1 MNHNS, CDR2 SASEGT. CDR3 length equals 15 residues. The CDR3, as DNA: TGTGCCAGCAGTGAAAGGGACAGGGGGGTTTACGAGCAGTACTTC. The encoded protein is CASSERDRGVYEQYF.

The CDR3 DNA reads as TGTGCCAGCAGTTTACGGACAGGGGCTACCTATGGCTACACCTTC. Encoded protein: CASSLRTGATYGYTF. The V call is TRBV28, the J call TRBJ1-2; TRBD1 aligns across 9 bases. This CDR3 is 15 amino acids long. Germline V gene data show CDR1 as MDHEN and CDR2 as SYDVKM. V gave up 2 bases and J gave up 4 bases; unmatched junction bases: 5.

This clone has a handful of counts. The chain links TRBV6-5 to TRBJ1-6; no definite D call. CDR3 length: 14 amino acids. In germline, CDR1 is MNHEY, CDR2 SVGAGI. The V and J ends lost 4 bases and 4 bases respectively, with 8 bases between them. CDR3 protein: CASSWEGYNSPLHF. The CDR3 bases are TGTGCCAGCAGTTGGGAGGGTTATAATTCACCCCTCCACTTT.

This clone occurred once. The gene calls are TRBV9 and TRBJ2-2; D is undetermined. The CDR3 totals 13 residues. V was pared by 3 bases and J by 7 bases, with 10 bases between. The germline V gene has CDR1 SGDLS and CDR2 YYNGEE. CDR3 DNA: TGTGCCAGCAGCGCCCTATTCTACGGGGAGCTGTTTTTT. Translated, it gives CASSALFYGELFF.

The chain has TRBV12-5 and TRBJ2-1, with TRBD2 identical over 8 bases. V lost 1 base, J lost 12 bases, and 2 bases stayed unmatched. Germline lookup yields CDR1 LGHNT and CDR2 FRNRAP. This CDR3 contains 12 residues. In nucleotides, the CDR3 is TGTGCTAGTGGTTTGGGACTAGCGTCGCAGTTCTTC. It yields the protein CASGLGLASQFF.

The V gene is TRBV19, the J gene TRBJ1-5; D possibly corresponds to TRBD1 (5 bases). CDR1 is LNHDA and CDR2 is SQIVND in the germline V gene (reference sequence). V was shortened by 8 bases and J by 4 bases, with 15 bases between the two germline ends. This CDR3 contains 14 residues. The CDR3: CASDDSYKNQPQHF. CDR3 coding DNA: TGTGCCAGTGACGACAGTTACAAAAATCAGCCCCAGCATTTT.

This sequence joins TRBV27 and TRBJ2-5; 9 nucleotides align to TRBD1. V lost 6 bases to trimming and J lost 6 bases; unmatched junction nucleotides: 8. The CDR3 runs 14 residues. Germline loops: CDR1 MNHEY, CDR2 SMNVEV (reference sequence). CDR3 in DNA: TGTGCCAGCAGAGTCCTAGGACAGGGGCAGACCCAGTACTTC. Its protein product is CASRVLGQGQTQYF.

This chain connects TRBV5-3 to TRBJ2-7; 8 bases are a match to TRBD1. TRBV5-3 is reported as an ORF; its role is uncertain. CDR3 length equals 18 residues. V dropped 0 bases and J dropped 4; count of bases not matched to a gene: 15. CDR3 nucleotides: TGTGCCAGAAGCTTGGAATGGAATTTTGGGCAGGGGGCGTACGAGCAGTACGTC. Protein: CARSLEWNFGQGAYEQYV.

The V call is TRBV9, the J call TRBJ2-7; D possibly corresponds to TRBD2 (5 bases). There are 13 residues in the CDR3. V was cut by 4 bases and J by 7 bases, with 15 bases left in between. CDR1 is SGDLS and CDR2 is YYNGEE in the germline V gene. The CDR3 is CASSLNGVREQYF. CDR3 bases: TGTGCCAGCAGCCTAAACGGGGTACGGGAGCAGTACTTC.

The genes are TRBV6-1 and TRBJ2-5; 8 bases are shared with TRBD2. The CDR3 has 14 residues. Per germline, CDR1 MNHNS and CDR2 SASEGT. Trimming took 5 bases from V and 7 from J; bases not matched to a gene: 9. The CDR3 reads CASSLLAARRTQYF. The CDR3 DNA is TGTGCCAGCAGTCTACTAGCGGCCAGGAGGACCCAGTACTTC.

This sequence joins TRBV9 and TRBJ1-5; D possibly corresponds to TRBD1 (5 bases). The V gene lost 4 bases and the J gene lost 0 bases, with 11 bases spanning the gap. This CDR3 is 15 amino acids long. CDR1 and CDR2 (germline): SGDLS, YYNGEE. CDR3 nucleotide sequence: TGTGCCAGCAGCCCATTAGGGGCTAGCAATCAGCCCCAGCATTTT. This sequence encodes CASSPLGASNQPQHF. The complete variable domain, with remaining parts taken from reference TRBV9 and TRBJ1-5, reads DSGVTQTPKHLITATGQRVTLRCSPRSGDLSVYWYQQSLDQGLQFLIQYYNGEERAKGNILERFSAQQFPDLHSELNLSSLELGDSALYFCASSPLGASNQPQHFGDGTRLSIL.